Listed below are T cell receptor beta chains from one sample, sequenced in a study of T-cell reconstitution after alpha-beta-depleted transplantation in children. TCRdb recomputed calls from the PCR reads with MiXCR, one row per CDR3 protein. The profile covers about 230,000 distinct CDR3 sequences, with approximately 9.7% appearing a single time and 5% to 5.5% taken by the ten largest. The source was PBMCs from the stem cell graft donor, collected from the stem cell graft. The source is a human donor who donated a stem cell graft to a child with SCID. The CDR3 runs from the conserved cysteine through the conserved F or W. Each record gives: clone size, V gene, J gene, D gene, CDR3 DNA, CDR3 protein. The D gene is left open where the match is weak. Some rows mark clone size as missing; the rest say once, few, many or name a class of expanded clone.

many,TRBV5-1,TRBJ2-3,-,TGCGCCAGCAGCTCTAAAAACAGGGACGGGGCAGATACGCAGTATTTT,CASSSKNRDGADTQYF
many,TRBV9,TRBJ1-3,-,TGTGCCAGCAGCGTACAAGGCGGGTCTGGAAACACCATATATTTT,CASSVQGGSGNTIYF
many,TRBV3-1,TRBJ2-2,-,TGTGCCAGCAGCCATCTCCCCGGGGAGCTGTTTTTT,CASSHLPGELFF
many,TRBV20-1,TRBJ2-7,-,TGCAGTGCTAGCAAAGGGGGGGCCTACGAGCAGTACTTC,CSASKGGAYEQYF
many,TRBV19,TRBJ1-4,-,TGTGCCAGTAGTCTACTCATCGGACCGGCTAGCAACTCTCCTAATGAAAAACTGTTTTTT,CASSLLIGPASNSPNEKLFF
many,TRBV7-6,TRBJ2-3,-,TGTGCCAGCAGCTTGGGGGGAATAGGTACAGATACGCAGTATTTT,CASSLGGIGTDTQYF
few,TRBV5-1,TRBJ2-1,TRBD2,TGCGCCAGCAGCTTGGGCTCGGGGGGGGCCGAAAATGAGCAGTTCTTC,CASSLGSGGAENEQFF
many,TRBV7-2,TRBJ1-2,-,TGTGCCAGCAGCTTAGGACAGAGGAAGACCTTC,CASSLGQRKTF
-,TRBV27,TRBJ2-1,TRBD2,TGTGCCAGCAGTTTGACGGCCGTGCGGGGGTATGGGAATGAGCAGTTCTTC,CASSLTAVRGYGNEQFF
many,TRBV5-5,TRBJ2-5,TRBD2,TGTGCCAGCAGCTTGTCTTGGGAGGGAAAGACCCAGTACTTC,CASSLSWEGKTQYF
many,TRBV3-1,TRBJ2-3,-,TGTGCCAGCAGCCAAGATCGAGTGGGGGCGACAGATACGCAGTATTTT,CASSQDRVGATDTQYF
many,TRBV11-2,TRBJ1-1,-,TGTGCCAGCAGCTTAGAGGGACGGATGAACACTGAAGCTTTCTTT,CASSLEGRMNTEAFF
many,TRBV25-1,TRBJ1-2,TRBD1,TGTGCCAGCAGTGACCCAAGACAGGGTCTTGGCTACACCTTC,CASSDPRQGLGYTF
many,TRBV7-2,TRBJ1-1,TRBD1,TGTGCCAGCGGACAGGGACCAAACACTGAAGCTTTCTTT,CASGQGPNTEAFF
many,TRBV10-1,TRBJ2-3,-,TGCGCCAACGACCGGCCGCCAGATACGCAGTATTTT,CANDRPPDTQYF